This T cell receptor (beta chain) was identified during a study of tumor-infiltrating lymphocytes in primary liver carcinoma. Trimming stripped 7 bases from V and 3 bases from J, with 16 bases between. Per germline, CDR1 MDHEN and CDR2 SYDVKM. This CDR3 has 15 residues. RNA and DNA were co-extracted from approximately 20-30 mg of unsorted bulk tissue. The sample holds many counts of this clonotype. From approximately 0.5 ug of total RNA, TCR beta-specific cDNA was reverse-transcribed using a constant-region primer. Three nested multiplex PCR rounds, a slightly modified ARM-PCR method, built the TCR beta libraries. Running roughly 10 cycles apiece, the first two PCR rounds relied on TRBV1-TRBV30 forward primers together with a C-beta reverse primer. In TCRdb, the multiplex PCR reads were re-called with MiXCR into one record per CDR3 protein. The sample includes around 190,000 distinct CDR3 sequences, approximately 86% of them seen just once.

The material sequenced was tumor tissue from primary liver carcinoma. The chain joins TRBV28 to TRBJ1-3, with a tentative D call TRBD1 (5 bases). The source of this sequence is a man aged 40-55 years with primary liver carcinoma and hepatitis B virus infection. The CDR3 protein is CASKFKGLGGNTIYF. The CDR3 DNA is TGTGCCAGCAAATTTAAGGGGCTGGGTGGAAACACCATATATTTT.